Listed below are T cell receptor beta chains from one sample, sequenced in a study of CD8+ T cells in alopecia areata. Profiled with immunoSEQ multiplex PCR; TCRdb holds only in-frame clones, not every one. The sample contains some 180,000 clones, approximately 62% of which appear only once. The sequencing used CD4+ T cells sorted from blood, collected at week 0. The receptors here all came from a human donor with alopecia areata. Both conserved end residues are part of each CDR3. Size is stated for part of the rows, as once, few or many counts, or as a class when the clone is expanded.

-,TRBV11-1,CASSLLRTGTDTQYF
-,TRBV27,CASSRWTGESRSSPLHF
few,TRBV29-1,CSVATATNYGYTF
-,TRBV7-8,CASSRDRADGYTF
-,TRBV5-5,CASSALFTEPGANVLTF
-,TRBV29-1,CSVLGDAGYTF
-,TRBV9,CASSVVGTSGRNEQFF
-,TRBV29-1,CSVGQGPGELFF
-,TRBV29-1,CSVTNTDTQYF
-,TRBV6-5,CASSYRDRRAEAFF
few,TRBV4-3,CASSPGTASYGYTF
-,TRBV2,CASRVTGGTDTQYF
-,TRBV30,CAWTKFQGNTGELFF
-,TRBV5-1,CASSRDNYSYEQYF
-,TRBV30,CAWSVRGDSPLHF
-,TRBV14,CASSQDRTYGYTF
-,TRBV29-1,CSAGRQGVNQPQHF
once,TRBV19,CASSVIQGNKNIQYF
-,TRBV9,CASSVRGGDEQYF
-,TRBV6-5,CASRVAGDTDTQYF
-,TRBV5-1,CASSLGQVNYGYTF
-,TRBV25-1,CASRDTGNYGYTF
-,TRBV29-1,CSLGGTGFGTQYF
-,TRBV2,CASSDQPNSPLHF
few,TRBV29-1,CSVVSRSSYNEQFF
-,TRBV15,CATSKRQETQYF
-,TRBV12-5,CASAKTAGAADTQYF
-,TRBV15,CATSRVGQMGGELFF